The clone carrying this TCR beta chain was detected a few times. What it recognizes is unknown. The sample is drawn from a study of T-cell memory formation after mild COVID-19. Germline V lookup: CDR1 SGHRS, CDR2 YFSETQ. Trimming took 4 bases from V and 7 from J, leaving 20 bases between them. The CDR3 totals 15 residues. General observations from the study: Memory cells collected pre-infection included some clones that later responded, suggesting cross-reactive memory joined.

Using its own MiXCR run on the 5' RACE reads, TCRdb lists one record per CDR3 protein. The sample contains hundreds of thousands of distinct CDR3 sequences, about a fifth of which appear only once. Specimen: PBMCs or a T cell subset sorted from them (not recorded which). The receptor's source is an adult woman who had mild COVID-19 (a few samples of this study predate the infection). Cell type and time point are not known. The rearrangement joins TRBV5-1 to TRBJ1-2; D not certain. DNA of the CDR3: TGCGCCAGCAGCGCCGGTCCCGGCGGCTCCTTTGGCTACACCTTC. It codes for CASSAGPGGSFGYTF.